A selection of T cell receptor beta chains follows, all from one sample in a study of shared clonotypes between healthy human individuals. TCRdb's copy holds only in-frame clones and misses some; the assay was immunoSEQ multiplex PCR. The sample contains roughly 2,000,000 clones, 85% to 95% of which appear only once. Sequencing used naive CD8+ T cells from PBMCs. These receptors were taken from a man aged 18-30 years in good health. Some clones in this sample may be carry-over from other donors' samples. Both conserved end residues are part of each CDR3. Each record gives: V gene, D gene, J gene, clone size, CDR3 protein, CDR3 DNA. The D gene is left open where the match is weak. Some rows mark clone size as missing; the rest say once, few, many or name a class of expanded clone.

v_call: TRBV18; d_call: TRBD1; j_call: TRBJ1-5; clone_size: NA; cdr3_aa: CASSSQRPGQGSLSGNQPQHF; cdr3_nt: TGTGCCAGCTCATCTCAGAGACCGGGACAGGGCTCTTTATCCGGCAATCAGCCCCAGCATTTT
v_call: TRBV28; d_call: TRBD2; j_call: TRBJ2-7; clone_size: NA; cdr3_aa: CASTPSGTVLREQYF; cdr3_nt: TGTGCCAGCACCCCCAGCGGGACGGTTTTGAGAGAGCAGTACTTC
v_call: TRBV14; d_call: TRBD2; j_call: TRBJ2-3; clone_size: NA; cdr3_aa: CASSQDPPLTSGRETTDTQYF; cdr3_nt: TGTGCCAGCAGCCAAGATCCCCCCCTAACTAGCGGGAGGGAGACCACAGATACGCAGTATTTT
v_call: TRBV19; d_call: NA; j_call: TRBJ1-1; clone_size: NA; cdr3_aa: CASMQGSEAFF; cdr3_nt: TGTGCCAGTATGCAGGGATCTGAAGCTTTCTTT
v_call: TRBV7-9; d_call: TRBD1; j_call: TRBJ2-5; clone_size: NA; cdr3_aa: CASSTLRDRAADQETQYF; cdr3_nt: TGTGCCAGCAGCACGCTCCGGGACAGGGCGGCTGACCAAGAGACCCAGTACTTC
v_call: TRBV27; d_call: TRBD1; j_call: TRBJ1-2; clone_size: NA; cdr3_aa: CASSSRDSPNYGYTF; cdr3_nt: TGTGCCAGCAGTTCCCGGGACAGTCCTAACTATGGCTACACCTTC
v_call: TRBV27; d_call: NA; j_call: TRBJ1-5; clone_size: NA; cdr3_aa: CASRTGGGTDQPQHF; cdr3_nt: TGTGCCAGCAGGACCGGCGGGGGGACGGATCAGCCCCAGCATTTT
v_call: TRBV6-1; d_call: TRBD2; j_call: TRBJ2-7; clone_size: NA; cdr3_aa: CASRGVEQYF; cdr3_nt: TGTGCCTCCCGGGGGGTCGAGCAGTACTTC
v_call: TRBV27; d_call: NA; j_call: TRBJ2-2; clone_size: NA; cdr3_aa: CASSSVRWDTGELFF; cdr3_nt: TGTGCCAGCAGTTCGGTCAGATGGGACACCGGGGAGCTGTTTTTT
v_call: TRBV7-6; d_call: NA; j_call: TRBJ2-3; clone_size: NA; cdr3_aa: CASSLRDISTDTQYF; cdr3_nt: TGTGCCAGCAGCTTGCGGGACATAAGCACAGATACGCAGTATTTT
v_call: TRBV7-6; d_call: TRBD1; j_call: TRBJ2-6; clone_size: NA; cdr3_aa: CASSFRDRFSGANVLTF; cdr3_nt: TGTGCCAGCAGCTTCCGGGACAGGTTCTCTGGGGCCAACGTCCTGACTTTC
v_call: TRBV7-8; d_call: TRBD2; j_call: TRBJ2-1; clone_size: NA; cdr3_aa: CASSLDRWREGYNEQFF; cdr3_nt: TGTGCCAGCAGCTTAGACCGTTGGCGGGAGGGCTACAATGAGCAGTTCTTC
v_call: TRBV7-9; d_call: TRBD2; j_call: TRBJ2-5; clone_size: NA; cdr3_aa: CASSLLSSGNARETQYF; cdr3_nt: TGTGCCAGCAGCTTATTAAGTAGCGGGAATGCAAGAGAGACCCAGTACTTC
v_call: TRBV7-9; d_call: NA; j_call: TRBJ2-7; clone_size: once; cdr3_aa: CASSTISNEQYF; cdr3_nt: TGTGCCAGCAGCACTATCTCCAACGAGCAGTACTTC
v_call: TRBV10-2; d_call: NA; j_call: TRBJ1-1; clone_size: NA; cdr3_aa: CASSEMAGTEAFF; cdr3_nt: TGCGCCAGCAGTGAGATGGCGGGCACTGAAGCTTTCTTT
v_call: TRBV9; d_call: NA; j_call: TRBJ2-3; clone_size: NA; cdr3_aa: CASSDRDSADTQYF; cdr3_nt: TGTGCCAGCAGCGACAGGGACTCCGCGGATACGCAGTATTTT
v_call: TRBV27; d_call: NA; j_call: TRBJ2-4; clone_size: NA; cdr3_aa: CASSSNLPPHIQYF; cdr3_nt: TGTGCCAGCAGTTCGAATCTCCCCCCACACATTCAGTACTTC
v_call: TRBV28; d_call: NA; j_call: TRBJ2-5; clone_size: NA; cdr3_aa: CASSEFTQETQYF; cdr3_nt: TGTGCCAGCTCGGAGTTTACCCAAGAGACCCAGTACTTC
v_call: TRBV11-2; d_call: NA; j_call: TRBJ2-1; clone_size: NA; cdr3_aa: CASSPLRRHEQFF; cdr3_nt: TGTGCCAGCAGCCCCCTCAGGCGACATGAGCAGTTCTTC
v_call: TRBV9; d_call: TRBD1; j_call: TRBJ1-2; clone_size: NA; cdr3_aa: CASSVGQGVHYGYTF; cdr3_nt: TGTGCCAGCAGCGTAGGACAGGGGGTTCACTATGGCTACACCTTC
v_call: TRBV4-1; d_call: NA; j_call: TRBJ2-1; clone_size: NA; cdr3_aa: CASSQIPLTDNEQFF; cdr3_nt: TGCGCCAGCAGCCAAATCCCTCTGACAGACAATGAGCAGTTCTTC
v_call: TRBV6-5; d_call: NA; j_call: TRBJ2-3; clone_size: NA; cdr3_aa: CASSYSGRPDTQYF; cdr3_nt: TGTGCCAGCAGTTACTCCGGGCGGCCAGATACGCAGTATTTT
v_call: TRBV15; d_call: NA; j_call: TRBJ2-5; clone_size: NA; cdr3_aa: CATSRAEIQETQYF; cdr3_nt: TGTGCCACCAGCAGAGCAGAGATCCAAGAGACCCAGTACTTC
v_call: TRBV27; d_call: TRBD2; j_call: TRBJ2-1; clone_size: NA; cdr3_aa: CASGLGWRASGRGYSYNEQFF; cdr3_nt: TGTGCCAGCGGTTTAGGATGGCGGGCTAGCGGGAGAGGATACTCCTACAATGAGCAGTTCTTC
v_call: TRBV7-2; d_call: NA; j_call: TRBJ2-1; clone_size: NA; cdr3_aa: CASSLLDFEQFF; cdr3_nt: TGTGCCAGCAGCTTACTTGACTTTGAGCAGTTCTTC
v_call: TRBV7-9; d_call: TRBD1; j_call: TRBJ1-1; clone_size: NA; cdr3_aa: CASSSTGTGGTEAFF; cdr3_nt: TGTGCCAGCAGCTCAACCGGGACAGGGGGCACTGAAGCTTTCTTT